In this sample, the clone carrying this T cell receptor beta chain turned up many times. Study processing details: Samples had a median of approximately 89,000 TCRs, ranging about 20,000 to 700,000. MiXCR was run by TCRdb on the RACE reads, yielding one entry per CDR3 protein. The V and J calls and clone size come from TCRdb's table, not from the authors' own analysis. The table lists under 150,000 distinct CDR3 sequences, roughly an eighth of them singletons. The source of the sample is a study of human T cells and chemical hapten exposure. Turning to the study itself: Weekly diphenylcyclopropenone doses were given to patients' scalps across the approximately 25-week study.

The CDR3 runs to 12 residues. Trimming pared 2 bases from V and 9 bases from J, leaving 8 bases between. Per the germline V gene, CDR1 is SGHTA and CDR2 is FQGNSA. Time point specified: patch test 1, 2 weeks after DPC sensitization. Treatment defined: therapeutic diphenylcyclopropenone sensitization with weekly scalp DPC. The origin of this receptor is a woman between 50 and 59 years old with alopecia areata. Some clones in this sample may be carry-over from other donors' samples. The chain links TRBV7-2 to TRBJ2-1; D is unresolved. Sequences were derived from whole blood, sampled in connection with sensitization to the hapten diphenylcyclopropenone (DPC). The CDR3 sequence is CASSLWMGEQFF. Written as DNA, the CDR3 is TGTGCCAGCAGCTTATGGATGGGTGAGCAGTTCTTC.